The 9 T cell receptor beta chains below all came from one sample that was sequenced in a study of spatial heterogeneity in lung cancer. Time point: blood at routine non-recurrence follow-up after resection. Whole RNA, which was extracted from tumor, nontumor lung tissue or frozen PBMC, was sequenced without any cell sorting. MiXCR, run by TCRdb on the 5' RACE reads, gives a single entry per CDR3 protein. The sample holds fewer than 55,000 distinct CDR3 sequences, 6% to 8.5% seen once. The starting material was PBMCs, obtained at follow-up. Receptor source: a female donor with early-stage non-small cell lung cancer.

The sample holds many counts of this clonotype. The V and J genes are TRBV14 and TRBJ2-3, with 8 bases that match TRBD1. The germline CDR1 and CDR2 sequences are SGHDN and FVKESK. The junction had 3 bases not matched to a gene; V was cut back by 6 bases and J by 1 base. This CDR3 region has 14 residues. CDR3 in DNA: TGTGCCAGCAGTTTGGACAGGGGCACAGATACGCAGTATTTT. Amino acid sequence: CASSLDRGTDTQYF.

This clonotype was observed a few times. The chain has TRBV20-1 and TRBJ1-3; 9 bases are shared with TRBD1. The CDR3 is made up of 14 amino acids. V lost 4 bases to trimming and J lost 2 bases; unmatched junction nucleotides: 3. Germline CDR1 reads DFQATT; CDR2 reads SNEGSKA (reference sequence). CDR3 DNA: TGCAGTGCTACCCGGGACAGGGCTGGAAACACCATATATTTT. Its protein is CSATRDRAGNTIYF.

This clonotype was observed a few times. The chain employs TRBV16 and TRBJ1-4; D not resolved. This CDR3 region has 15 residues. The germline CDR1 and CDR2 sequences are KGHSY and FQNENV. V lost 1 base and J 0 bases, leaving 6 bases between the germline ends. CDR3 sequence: CASSQLNTTNEKLFF. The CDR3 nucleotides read TGTGCCAGCAGCCAATTAAATACAACTAATGAAAAACTGTTTTTT.

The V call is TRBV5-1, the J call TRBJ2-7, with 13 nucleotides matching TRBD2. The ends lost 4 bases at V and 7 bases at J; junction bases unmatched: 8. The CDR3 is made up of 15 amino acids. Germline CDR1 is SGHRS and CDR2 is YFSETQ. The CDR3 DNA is TGCGCCAGCAGCCCTGGACTAGCGGGGGTTGAAGAGCAGTACTTC. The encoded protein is CASSPGLAGVEEQYF.

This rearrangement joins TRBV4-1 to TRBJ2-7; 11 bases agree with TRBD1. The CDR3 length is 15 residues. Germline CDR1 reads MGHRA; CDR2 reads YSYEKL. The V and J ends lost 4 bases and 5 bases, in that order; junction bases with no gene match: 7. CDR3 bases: TGCGCCAGCAGCCCCGGACAGGGGGCGCGGAACGAGCAGTACTTC. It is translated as CASSPGQGARNEQYF.

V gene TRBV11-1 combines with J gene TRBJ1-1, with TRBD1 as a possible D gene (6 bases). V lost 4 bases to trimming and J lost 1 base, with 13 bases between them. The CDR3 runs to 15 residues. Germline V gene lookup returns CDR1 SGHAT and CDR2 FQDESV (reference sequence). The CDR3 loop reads CASSSWDTRNTEAFF. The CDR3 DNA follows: TGTGCCAGCAGCTCGTGGGACACTAGGAACACTGAAGCTTTCTTT.

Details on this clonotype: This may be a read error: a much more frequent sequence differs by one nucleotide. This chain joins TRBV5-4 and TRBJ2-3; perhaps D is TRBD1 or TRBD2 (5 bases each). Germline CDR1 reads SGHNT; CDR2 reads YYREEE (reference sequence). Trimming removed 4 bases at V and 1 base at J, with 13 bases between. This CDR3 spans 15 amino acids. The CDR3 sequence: CASSPLGPGTDTQYF. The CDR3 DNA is TGTGCCAGCAGCCCCCTGGGACCGGGCACAGATACGCAGTATTTT.

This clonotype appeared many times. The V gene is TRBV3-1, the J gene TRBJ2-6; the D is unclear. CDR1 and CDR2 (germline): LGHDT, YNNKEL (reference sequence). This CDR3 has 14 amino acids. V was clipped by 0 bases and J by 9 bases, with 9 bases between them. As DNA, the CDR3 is TGTGCCAGCAGCCAAGAAGGATTTGGCAACGTCCTGACTTTC. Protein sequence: CASSQEGFGNVLTF. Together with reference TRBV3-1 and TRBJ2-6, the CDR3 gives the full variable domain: DTAVSQTPKYLVTQMGNDKSIKCEQNLGHDTMYWYKQDSKKFLKIMFSYNNKELIINETVPNRFSPKSPDKAHLNLHINSLELGDSAVYFCASSQEGFGNVLTFGAGSRLTVL.

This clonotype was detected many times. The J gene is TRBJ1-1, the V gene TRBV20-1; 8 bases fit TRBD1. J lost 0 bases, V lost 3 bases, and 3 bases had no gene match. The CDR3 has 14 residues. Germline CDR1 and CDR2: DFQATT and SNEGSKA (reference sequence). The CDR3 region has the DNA TGCAGTGCTAGCGCGGACAGGGTGAACACTGAAGCTTTCTTT. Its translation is CSASADRVNTEAFF.